A single sample is the source of the 6 T cell receptor beta chains below, sequenced in a study of T-cell memory formation after mild COVID-19. TCRdb analysed the 5' RACE reads with MiXCR anew, one entry per CDR3 protein. The data contain hundreds of thousands of distinct CDR3 sequences, approximately 19% of them singletons. The sample consisted of PBMCs or a T cell subset sorted from them (not recorded which). The receptors derive from a man between 18 and 29 years old who had mild COVID-19 (a few samples of this study predate the infection). Cell type and time point are not known.

V is TRBV7-7 and J is TRBJ2-2; tentative D call: TRBD1 (6 bases). Trimming shortened V by 4 bases and J by 2 bases, and 14 bases separated the two germline ends. This CDR3 is 16 amino acids long. Germline V gene sequence: CDR1 SSHAT, CDR2 FNYEAQ (reference sequence). The CDR3 region is CASSYTGTPNTGELFF. CDR3 bases: TGTGCCAGCAGCTACACCGGGACACCTAACACCGGGGAGCTGTTTTTT.

This clonotype was observed a few times. The chain recombines TRBV18 with TRBJ1-5; weak D call: TRBD1 (5 bases). The germline gives CDR1 KGHSH, CDR2 LQKENI. This CDR3 contains 13 residues. V dropped 2 bases and J dropped 8 bases, with 10 bases sitting between them. The CDR3 bases are TGTGCCAGCTCACCAGGGGGTCAAGAGCCCCAGCATTTT. The encoded protein is CASSPGGQEPQHF.

This clonotype was counted at least ten times. The gene calls are TRBV7-6 and TRBJ2-1; D is perhaps TRBD2 (6 bases). Per the germline V gene, CDR1 is SGHVS and CDR2 is FNYEAQ. The CDR3 runs 15 residues. The V and J ends lost 5 bases and 4 bases respectively, with 15 bases between them. The CDR3 nucleotides read TGTGCCAGCAGCCCGGGACTTATCCGATACAATGAGCAGTTCTTC. Protein sequence: CASSPGLIRYNEQFF.

The rearrangement links TRBV7-9 to TRBJ1-5, with D maybe TRBD1 (5 bases). Germline-derived CDR1 and CDR2 are SEHNR and FQNEAQ (reference sequence). The CDR3 covers 15 residues. V was clipped by 2 bases and J by 3 bases, with 11 bases between them. The CDR3 sequence: CASSLRGSPNQPQHF. In DNA form, the CDR3 reads TGTGCCAGCAGCTTAAGGGGCAGCCCCAATCAGCCCCAGCATTTT. The full variable domain, rest sourced from reference TRBV7-9 and TRBJ1-5, is DTGVSQNPRHKITKRGQNVTFRCDPISEHNRLYWYRQTLGQGPEFLTYFQNEAQLEKSRLLSDRFSAERPKGSFSTLEIQRTEQGDSAMYLCASSLRGSPNQPQHFGDGTRLSIL.

The rearrangement uses TRBV5-1 and TRBJ1-1, with TRBD1 matching over 7 bases. Germline loops: CDR1 SGHRS, CDR2 YFSETQ. V lost 0 bases, J lost 1 base, and 6 bases stayed unmatched. This CDR3 is 16 amino acids long. The CDR3 DNA reads as TGCGCCAGCAGCTTGGCCGCAGGGGGGAGGAACACTGAAGCTTTCTTT. Translating gives CASSLAAGGRNTEAFF.

This clonotype was counted between two and nine times. The chain has TRBV6-5 and TRBJ1-5, with D possibly TRBD1 on 5 matching bases. The CDR3 is 15 residues long. Trimming took off 0 bases at V and 7 bases at J, with 13 bases between the two ends. Germline CDR1 reads MNHEY; CDR2 reads SVGAGI. In DNA, the CDR3 is TGTGCCAGCAGTTACTCCGTGCAGGGTGGGCAGCCCCAGCATTTT. Translation gives CASSYSVQGGQPQHF.